The 9 T cell receptor beta chains given below trace back to one sample, sequenced in a study of blood T cells in healthy people across ages. Alongside a J-beta primer mix, a sample-barcoded 5' primer served in a second PCR lasting about 7 to 11 cycles. TCRdb reanalysed the 5' RACE reads using MiXCR and keeps one entry per CDR3 protein. The sample holds 550,000 to 600,000 distinct CDR3 sequences, 45% to 55% seen once. Sequenced material: blood. These receptors were taken from a man of 80 years or more in good health.

The chain links TRBV5-1 to TRBJ2-1; D possibly corresponds to TRBD1 (5 bases). The CDR3 spans 15 residues. Trimming left V 1 base short and J 2 bases short, with 10 bases between. Germline CDR1 reads SGHRS; CDR2 reads YFSETQ. CDR3 amino acids: CASSLLQGPYNEQFF. The CDR3 DNA follows: TGCGCCAGCAGCTTGTTGCAGGGCCCCTACAATGAGCAGTTCTTC.

V and J are TRBV4-2 and TRBJ2-6, with TRBD1 matching over 7 bases. The CDR3 contains 18 residues. Germline CDR1 LGHNA, CDR2 YNFKEQ. Losses at the gene ends were 1 base for V and 0 bases for J; bases not matched to a gene: 6. The CDR3: CASSQGSAGGSGANVLTF. Here the CDR3 DNA reads TGTGCCAGCAGCCAAGGGTCGGCAGGGGGCTCTGGGGCCAACGTCCTGACTTTC.

The rearrangement links TRBV15 to TRBJ2-3; 9 bases line up with TRBD2. V shed 0 bases and J 2 bases; nucleotides not matched to a gene: 3. Germline CDR1 is LNHNV and CDR2 is YYDKDF (reference sequence). The CDR3 runs 16 residues. The CDR3 DNA reads as TGTGCCACCAGCAGAGAGCGGGGGGGTACCACAGATACGCAGTATTTT. Encoded protein: CATSRERGGTTDTQYF. The full variable domain, in which reference TRBV15 and TRBJ2-3 provide the parts outside the CDR3, is DAMVIQNPRYQVTQFGKPVTLSCSQTLNHNVMYWYQQKSSQAPKLLFHYYDKDFNNEADTPDNFQSRRPNTSFCFLDIRSPGLGDTAMYLCATSRERGGTTDTQYFGPGTRLTVL.

Remarks on this clonotype: The junction does not match germline at one end; this may be a read error. The rearrangement joins TRBV7-2 to TRBJ2-4, with 8 nucleotides matching TRBD2. The DNA matches TRBJ2-7 better at its end, which makes the J call doubtful. This CDR3 contains 17 residues. Germline-derived CDR1 and CDR2 are SGHTA and FQGNSA. The CDR3 reads CASSLRASSGSSCEQYF. CDR3 sequence (DNA): TGTGCCAGCAGCCTCCGTGCCTCGAGCGGGAGTTCCTGCGAGCAGTACTTC.

V is TRBV7-2 and J is TRBJ1-4; the match to TRBD1 covers 7 bases. This CDR3 spans 18 amino acids. The J segment lost 10 bases and the V segment lost 4 bases, leaving 21 bases of the junction unmatched. Germline CDR1 SGHTA, CDR2 FQGNSA. The CDR3 DNA sequence: TGTGCCAGCAGCTACCGGACAGGAACTTCAAATCGTACGGGAAAACTGTTTTTT. This sequence encodes CASSYRTGTSNRTGKLFF.

This clonotype was picked up one time. This sequence joins TRBV4-3 and TRBJ2-7; tentatively, D is TRBD1 (5 bases). V lost 4 bases to trimming and J lost 2 bases, with 15 bases between them. CDR3 length equals 15 residues. Germline-derived CDR1 and CDR2 are LGHNA and YSLEER. The CDR3 is CASSRVSQGPYEQYF. The CDR3 DNA reads TGCGCCAGCAGCCGAGTATCGCAGGGTCCCTACGAGCAGTACTTC.

This clonotype has a handful of counts. The V gene is TRBV20-1, the J gene TRBJ2-1, with 7 nucleotides matching TRBD2. The CDR3 is 16 amino acids. The germline V gene has CDR1 DFQATT and CDR2 SNEGSKA (reference sequence). Germline trimming cut 3 bases from V and 3 bases from J; bases unmatched to any gene: 11. The CDR3 bases are TGCAGTGCTAGTTCCCCTATAAGCGGGGACTACAATGAGCAGTTCTTC. The encoded protein is CSASSPISGDYNEQFF.

The CDR3 region has the DNA TGTGCCAGCAGCTCCTTCCCGGGAGCGGGGGGGCATTGGGATGAGCAGTTCTTC. Translation gives CASSSFPGAGGHWDEQFF. The V gene is TRBV7-3, the J gene TRBJ2-1, with 10 bases fitting TRBD2. The CDR3 has 18 residues. Germline V CDR1 and CDR2: SGHTA, FQGTGA. The V gene end was trimmed by 4 bases and the J gene end by 8 bases; junction bases not matched to a gene: 17.

V usage is TRBV9 and J usage is TRBJ2-7; 7 bases align to TRBD1. The CDR3 covers 14 residues. V gave up 1 base and J gave up 7 bases; unmatched junction bases: 8. CDR1 SGDLS and CDR2 YYNGEE come from the germline V gene. The CDR3 bases are TGTGCCAGCAGCGTACAGGGGGAAAATGGAGAGCAGTACTTC. Translating it yields CASSVQGENGEQYF.